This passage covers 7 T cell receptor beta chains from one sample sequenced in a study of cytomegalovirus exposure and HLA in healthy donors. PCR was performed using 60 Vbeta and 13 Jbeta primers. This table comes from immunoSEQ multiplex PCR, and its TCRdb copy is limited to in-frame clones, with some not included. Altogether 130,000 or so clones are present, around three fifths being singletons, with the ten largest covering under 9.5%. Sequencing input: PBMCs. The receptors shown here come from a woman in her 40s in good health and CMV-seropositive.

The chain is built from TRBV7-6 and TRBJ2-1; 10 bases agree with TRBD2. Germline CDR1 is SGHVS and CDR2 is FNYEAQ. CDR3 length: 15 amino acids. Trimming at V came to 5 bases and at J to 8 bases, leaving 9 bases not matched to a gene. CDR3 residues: CASSPGGSGGYEQFF. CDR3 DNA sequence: TGTGCCAGCAGCCCAGGGGGTAGCGGGGGGTATGAGCAGTTCTTC.

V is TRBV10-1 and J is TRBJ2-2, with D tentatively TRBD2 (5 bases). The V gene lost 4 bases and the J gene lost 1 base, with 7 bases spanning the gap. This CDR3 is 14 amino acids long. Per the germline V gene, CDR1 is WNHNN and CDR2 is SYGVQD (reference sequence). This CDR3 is CASSGELNTGELFF. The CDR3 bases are TGCGCCAGCAGTGGGGAGTTGAACACCGGGGAGCTGTTTTTT.

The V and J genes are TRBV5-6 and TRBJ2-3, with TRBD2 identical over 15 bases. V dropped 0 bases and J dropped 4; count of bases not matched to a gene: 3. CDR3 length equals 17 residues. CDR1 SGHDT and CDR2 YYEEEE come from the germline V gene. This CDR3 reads CASSLEGTSGRSDTQYF. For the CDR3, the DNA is TGTGCCAGCAGCTTGGAGGGGACTAGCGGGAGGTCAGATACGCAGTATTTT. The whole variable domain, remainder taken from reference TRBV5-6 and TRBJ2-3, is DAGVTQSPTHLIKTRGQQVTLRCSPKSGHDTVSWYQQALGQGPQFIFQYYEEEERQRGNFPDRFSGHQFPNYSSELNVNALLLGDSALYLCASSLEGTSGRSDTQYFGPGTRLTVL.

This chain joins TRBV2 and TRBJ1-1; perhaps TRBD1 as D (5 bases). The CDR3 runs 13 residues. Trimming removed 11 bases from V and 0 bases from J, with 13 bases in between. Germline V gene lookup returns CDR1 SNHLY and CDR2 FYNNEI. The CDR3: CAAQDLVNTEAFF. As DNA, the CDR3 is TGTGCCGCACAGGATTTAGTGAACACTGAAGCTTTCTTT.

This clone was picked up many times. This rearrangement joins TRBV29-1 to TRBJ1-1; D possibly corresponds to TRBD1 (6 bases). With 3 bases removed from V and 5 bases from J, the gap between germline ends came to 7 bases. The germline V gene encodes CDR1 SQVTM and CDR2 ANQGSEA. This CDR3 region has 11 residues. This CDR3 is CSVDRGTEAFF. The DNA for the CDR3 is TGCAGCGTTGACAGGGGTACTGAAGCTTTCTTT.

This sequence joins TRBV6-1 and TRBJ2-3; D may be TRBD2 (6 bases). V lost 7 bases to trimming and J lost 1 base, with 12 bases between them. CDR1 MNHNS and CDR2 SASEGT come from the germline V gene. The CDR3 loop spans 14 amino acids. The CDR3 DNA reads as TGTGCCAGCATCCCACGGGAGCGCACAGATACGCAGTATTTT. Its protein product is CASIPRERTDTQYF.

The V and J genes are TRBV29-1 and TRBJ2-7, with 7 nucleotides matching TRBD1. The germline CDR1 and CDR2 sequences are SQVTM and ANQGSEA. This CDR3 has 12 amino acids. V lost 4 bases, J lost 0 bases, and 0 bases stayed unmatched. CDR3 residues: CSVGDSSYEQYF. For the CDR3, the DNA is TGCAGCGTTGGGGACAGCTCCTACGAGCAGTACTTC.